Sequencing of this TCR beta chain was carried out in a study of T cells expressing NK-cell markers. Germline V gives CDR1 SGHDT, CDR2 YYEEEE. The CDR3 contains 15 residues. TCRdb re-called the 5' RACE reads, yielding one record per CDR3 amino acid sequence without DNA. This repertoire includes approximately 22,000 distinct CDR3 sequences. This clonotype originated in a man aged 18-70 years in good health. The V and J genes are TRBV5-6 and TRBJ2-1; there is no DNA to check the TCRdb D call of TRBD1. Input material: blood T cells: a sorted CD56 or NKG2C T cell subset, CD4+ or CD8+ T cells, or bulk PBMC T cells (not recorded which). CDR3 sequence: CASSLELDRTFGQFF.